Each of the 22 T cell receptor beta chains below was sequenced from the same sample in a study of T cell repertoires in cytomegalovirus infection. TCRdb passed the reads through MiXCR, listing each CDR3 protein once. Seen here are about 920,000 distinct CDR3 sequences, around a third observed once, and the top ten hold about an eighth. No antigen is known for these receptors. Material: cultured CD8+ T cells from PBMCs, obtained from culture after CMV antigen stimulation. These receptors were obtained from a human donor in good health (CMV status not recorded). Some clones in this sample may be carry-over from other donors' samples.

V usage is TRBV7-6 and J usage is TRBJ1-1; 8 bases are a match to TRBD1. The CDR3 contains 12 residues. The V segment lost 6 bases and the J segment 11 bases; nucleotides outside the gene matches: 8. Germline V gives CDR1 SGHVS, CDR2 FNYEAQ. CDR3 sequence (DNA): TGTGCCAGCAGTACCAGGGGGCTGTATGCTTTCTTT. Its translation is CASSTRGLYAFF.

This clonotype was observed at least ten times. The gene calls are TRBV6-1 and TRBJ2-1; 9 bases line up with TRBD1. Germline-derived CDR1 and CDR2 are MNHNS and SASEGT. The J segment lost 9 bases and the V segment lost 7 bases, leaving 10 bases of the junction unmatched. The CDR3 extends over 14 amino acids. CDR3 sequence reads: CASTGTGYLAEQFF. The CDR3 DNA sequence: TGTGCCAGCACGGGGACAGGGTATTTGGCTGAGCAGTTCTTC.

The chain recombines TRBV19 with TRBJ2-6; 13 nucleotides align to TRBD2. The CDR3 loop spans 19 amino acids. V trimming: 2 bases; J trimming: 0 bases; junction bases outside the gene matches: 4. The germline CDR1 and CDR2 sequences are LNHDA and SQIVND (reference sequence). The CDR3 region has the DNA TGTGCCAGTAGTATAACTAGCGGGGGGGTACTCTCTGGGGCCAACGTCCTGACTTTC. Translating gives CASSITSGGVLSGANVLTF.

This sequence joins TRBV11-2 and TRBJ2-5, with D maybe TRBD1 (6 bases). Germline V gene data show CDR1 as SGHAT and CDR2 as FQNNGV. Deletions cut 5 bases from V and 1 base from J, with 14 bases between. There are 15 residues in the CDR3. The CDR3 region is CASSPRGSPQETQYF. CDR3 bases: TGTGCCAGCAGCCCCAGGGGCAGCCCCCAAGAGACCCAGTACTTC.

This clonotype was observed at least ten times. The chain recombines TRBV7-6 with TRBJ2-7, with unresolved D. The CDR3 covers 14 residues. Germline CDR1 SGHVS, CDR2 FNYEAQ. Trimming took off 1 base at V and 3 bases at J, with 10 bases between the two ends. Here the CDR3 DNA reads TGTGCCAGCAGCTTAGGGGTCCTGGGCTACGAGCAGTACTTC. Its protein product is CASSLGVLGYEQYF.

This chain uses TRBV7-9 with TRBJ1-4; TRBD1 is a possible D gene (5 bases). The germline V gene encodes CDR1 SEHNR and CDR2 FQNEAQ (reference sequence). Trimming left V 1 base short and J 9 bases short, with 18 bases between. The length of the CDR3 is 16 residues. CDR3 in amino acids: CASSLGRDGSRKKLFF. In DNA, the CDR3 is TGTGCCAGCAGCTTAGGCCGGGACGGGTCTCGGAAAAAACTGTTTTTT.

This clonotype was counted only a few times. The chain couples TRBV7-8 to TRBJ2-1; D gene uncertain. Trimming took 5 bases from V and 7 from J, leaving 24 bases between them. The CDR3 has 17 amino acids. The germline V gene encodes CDR1 SGHVS and CDR2 FQNEAQ. The CDR3 protein is CASSPARMGWGYNEQFF. The CDR3 nucleotides read TGTGCCAGCAGCCCGGCTAGGATGGGATGGGGATATAATGAGCAGTTCTTC.

This clonotype was observed a handful of times. The chain is built from TRBV6-5 and TRBJ2-1; 13 nucleotides agree with TRBD2. The length of the CDR3 is 17 residues. The V segment lost 1 base and the J segment 1 base; nucleotides outside the gene matches: 1. Germline V gives CDR1 MNHEY, CDR2 SVGAGI. The chain's CDR3 is CASSYLTSGGSYNEQFF. CDR3 nucleotides: TGTGCCAGCAGTTACTTGACTAGCGGGGGGTCCTACAATGAGCAGTTCTTC.

V is TRBV6-5 and J is TRBJ2-1; 16 positions agree with TRBD2. The germline V gene has CDR1 MNHEY and CDR2 SVGAGI. The CDR3 loop spans 17 amino acids. The V and J ends lost 5 bases and 8 bases, in that order; junction bases with no gene match: 9. In DNA form, the CDR3 reads TGTGCCAGCAGTGGGACTAGCGGGGGGGCCGATAGGCATGAGCAGTTCTTC. It codes for CASSGTSGGADRHEQFF.

This clonotype was seen ten or more times. This sequence joins TRBV5-4 and TRBJ1-2; no reliable D call. The CDR3 extends over 15 amino acids. Trimming shortened V by 3 bases and J by 5 bases, and 17 bases separated the two germline ends. Germline-derived CDR1 and CDR2 are SGHNT and YYREEE (reference sequence). DNA of the CDR3: TGTGCCAGCAGCTCCCCCGTATTACCCACTTATGGCTACACCTTC. It codes for CASSSPVLPTYGYTF. Complete variable domain (other parts from reference TRBV5-4 and TRBJ1-2): ETGVTQSPTHLIKTRGQQVTLRCSSQSGHNTVSWYQQALGQGPQFIFQYYREEENGRGNFPPRFSGLQFPNYSSELNVNALELDDSALYLCASSSPVLPTYGYTFGSGTRLTVV.

The CDR3 reads CASARGAEAFF. The CDR3 DNA follows: TGTGCCAGCGCTAGAGGGGCTGAAGCTTTCTTT. The chain joins TRBV25-1 to TRBJ1-1, with a possible D match to TRBD1 (5 bases). CDR1 is MGHDK, CDR2 SYGVNS, per germline. Deletions cut 8 bases from V and 6 bases from J, with 10 bases between. This CDR3 contains 11 residues.

The V and J genes are TRBV28 and TRBJ1-5, with D possibly being TRBD1 (6 bases). CDR3 length equals 14 residues. Trimming shortened V by 3 bases and J by 7 bases, and 13 bases separated the two germline ends. Germline CDR1 reads MDHEN; CDR2 reads SYDVKM. The CDR3 is CASSFAGAPQPQHF. The CDR3 DNA reads as TGTGCCAGCAGTTTTGCGGGGGCCCCCCAGCCCCAGCATTTT.

The rearrangement uses TRBV12-3 or TRBV12-4 and TRBJ1-2, with a possible D match to TRBD1 (5 bases). The V gene lost 1 base and the J gene lost 2 bases, with 20 bases spanning the gap. CDR3 size: 18 residues. CDR3 nucleotides: TGTGCCAGCAGTTTAGAGCCACGGGGGTCAGCCGAAAACTATGGCTACACCTTC. Translating gives CASSLEPRGSAENYGYTF.

This clonotype has more than one count but fewer than ten. The rearrangement links TRBV6-1 to TRBJ1-2; D remains unclear. This CDR3 comprises 12 residues. The germline gives CDR1 MNHNS, CDR2 SASEGT. V lost 4 bases and J lost 3, with 6 bases in between. CDR3 sequence (DNA): TGTGCCAGCAGTGGAGGGCACTATGGCTACACCTTC. Protein: CASSGGHYGYTF.

V is TRBV6-6 and J is TRBJ1-3, with D unclear. Germline CDR1 reads MNHNY; CDR2 reads SVGAGI (reference sequence). CDR3 size: 13 residues. With 4 bases removed from V and 2 bases from J, the gap between germline ends came to 6 bases. The CDR3 region has the DNA TGTGCCAGCAGTTCCGATCCTGGAAACACCATATATTTT. It specifies CASSSDPGNTIYF.

This clonotype was observed a few times. The chain uses TRBV3-1 and TRBJ2-5, with D possibly matching TRBD2 (5 bases). V was clipped by 2 bases and J by 1 base, with 17 bases between them. Germline V CDR1 and CDR2: LGHDT, YNNKEL (reference sequence). This CDR3 region has 17 residues. CDR3 nucleotide sequence: TGTGCCAGCAGCCAAAACCCCTTTACGGGAAGCCAAGAGACCCAGTACTTC. It specifies CASSQNPFTGSQETQYF.

There are many counts of this clonotype. The rearrangement uses TRBV12-3 or TRBV12-4 and TRBJ2-5, with unresolved D. CDR3 size: 14 residues. The germline V and J ends were trimmed by 3 bases and 5 bases, with 13 bases remaining between them. CDR3 protein: CASSFLNRGETQYF. CDR3 sequence (DNA): TGTGCCAGCAGTTTCCTAAATCGTGGGGAGACCCAGTACTTC.

The rearrangement joins TRBV9 to TRBJ1-1, with TRBD1 identical over 8 bases. Germline values: CDR1 SGDLS, CDR2 YYNGEE. V gave up 3 bases and J gave up 0 bases; unmatched junction bases: 10. This CDR3 comprises 17 residues. This CDR3 is CASSGPPGGFMNTEAFF. For the CDR3, the DNA is TGTGCCAGCAGCGGCCCTCCAGGGGGCTTTATGAACACTGAAGCTTTCTTT.

The chain joins TRBV6-5 to TRBJ2-5, with D possibly TRBD2 on 5 matching bases. V was pared by 0 bases and J by 3 bases, with 8 bases between. Germline CDR1 is MNHEY and CDR2 is SVGAGI. The CDR3 extends over 14 amino acids. The CDR3 region has the DNA TGTGCCAGCAGTTACTCGGGAGACAAAGAGACCCAGTACTTC. It specifies CASSYSGDKETQYF.

This chain joins TRBV15 and TRBJ2-5, with 11 bases that match TRBD2. This CDR3 has 16 residues. Germline lookup yields CDR1 LNHNV and CDR2 YYDKDF (reference sequence). J gave up 5 bases and V 5 bases, and 10 bases lay outside the gene matches. The chain's CDR3 is CATSPTSGEPGETQYF. In DNA form, the CDR3 reads TGTGCCACCAGCCCGACTAGCGGGGAACCAGGCGAGACCCAGTACTTC.

This clonotype occurred a few times. The genes are TRBV7-6 and TRBJ2-2; D tentatively fits TRBD1 or TRBD2 (6 bases each). This CDR3 comprises 16 residues. With 5 bases removed from V and 3 bases from J, the gap between germline ends came to 16 bases. Per germline, CDR1 SGHVS and CDR2 FNYEAQ. CDR3 residues: CASSPSRGAHTGELFF. CDR3 nucleotide sequence: TGTGCCAGCAGCCCCTCGAGGGGGGCCCACACCGGGGAGCTGTTTTTT. Using reference TRBV7-6 and TRBJ2-2 for the parts outside the CDR3, the full variable domain is GAGVSQSPRYKVTKRGQDVALRCDPISGHVSLYWYRQALGQGPEFLTYFNYEAQQDKSGLPNDRFSAERPEGSISTLTIQRTEQRDSAMYRCASSPSRGAHTGELFFGEGSRLTVL.

This clonotype came up many times. The rearrangement joins TRBV7-9 to TRBJ2-1, with 7 bases matching TRBD1. After removal of 4 bases from V and 2 bases from J, the junction contained 8 bases not matched to a gene. CDR3 length: 16 amino acids. The V gene's germline CDR1 is SEHNR and CDR2 FQNEAQ (reference sequence). The CDR3 nucleotides read TGTGCCAGCAGCTCCACGTGGGGACAGACCTACAATGAGCAGTTCTTC. It specifies CASSSTWGQTYNEQFF. Together with reference TRBV7-9 and TRBJ2-1, the CDR3 gives the full variable domain: DTGVSQNPRHKITKRGQNVTFRCDPISEHNRLYWYRQTLGQGPEFLTYFQNEAQLEKSRLLSDRFSAERPKGSFSTLEIQRTEQGDSAMYLCASSSTWGQTYNEQFFGPGTRLTVL.